This T cell receptor beta chain was identified during a study of technical replicates of blood from a few donors. Clones were sequenced by immunoSEQ multiplex PCR, and TCRdb holds only the in-frame ones, with some missing. This sample carries 50,000 to 70,000 clones, 86% of them seen once, and the ten largest clones take approximately 5.4%. The J segment lost 7 bases and the V segment lost 7 bases, leaving 14 bases of the junction unmatched. The germline V gene encodes CDR1 SGHVS and CDR2 FQNEAQ. CDR3 length: 15 amino acids. V usage is TRBV7-8 and J usage is TRBJ2-3; 7 bases line up with TRBD1. The sequence derives from a human donor in good health. Some clones in this sample may be carry-over from other donors' samples. The material sequenced was PBMCs. The CDR3 DNA sequence: TGTGCCAGCAACGCCCGAGGGCAGGGGGTACATACGCAGTATTTT. Translation: CASNARGQGVHTQYF.